The source of this TCR beta chain is a study of shared clonotypes between healthy human individuals. Study results and caveats: Clonotypes not shared had lower generation probabilities than those common to all four donors. The sharing of approximately 5.1% of naive CD4 clonotypes was seen across a handful of donors.

The V and J ends lost 6 bases and 6 bases, in that order; junction bases with no gene match: 7. Germline V gene data show CDR1 as SEHNR and CDR2 as FQNEAQ (reference sequence). This CDR3 region has 14 residues. Profiled with immunoSEQ multiplex PCR; TCRdb holds only in-frame clones, not every one. This sample yields fewer than 850,000 clones, of which about 90% are seen a single time; about a third belongs to the top ten. Details on this clone: Antigen: not known.

The chain employs TRBV7-9 and TRBJ2-1; 8 bases are a match to TRBD2. The sequenced sample consisted of memory CD8+ T cells from PBMCs. The sample's subset: CD45RO+ cells pooled with CCR7-negative TemRA cells. This TCR came from a man younger than 35 in good health. Some clones in this sample may be carry-over from other donors' samples. The CDR3 protein is CASRPTSAPNEQFF. DNA for the CDR3: TGTGCCAGCAGACCGACTAGCGCGCCCAATGAGCAGTTCTTC. The full variable domain, in which reference TRBV7-9 and TRBJ2-1 provide the parts outside the CDR3, is DTGVSQNPRHKITKRGQNVTFRCDPISEHNRLYWYRQTLGQGPEFLTYFQNEAQLEKSRLLSDRFSAERPKGSFSTLEIQRTEQGDSAMYLCASRPTSAPNEQFFGPGTRLTVL.